One sample yielded the 28 T cell receptor beta chains listed below, sequenced in a study of T cell responses to AZD1222 COVID-19 vaccine. Profiling relied on immunoSEQ multiplex PCR, and the TCRdb table lists in-frame clones only, not all of them. The sample lists some 86,000 clones; roughly 90% were seen once. The material was peripheral blood, obtained 28 days after the second AZD1222 dose. The source of these receptors is an adult who received the AZD1222 COVID-19 vaccine.

V and J are TRBV11-3 and TRBJ2-1, with D possibly matching TRBD1 (5 bases). The CDR3 spans 14 residues. Germline CDR1 is SGHNT and CDR2 is YENEEA. V lost 6 bases to trimming and J lost 9 bases, with 18 bases between them. The CDR3 loop is CASSRRPGLTEQFF. As DNA, the CDR3 is TGTGCCAGCAGTCGACGACCAGGGCTTACTGAGCAGTTCTTC.

V is TRBV7-8 and J is TRBJ2-1; 9 bases are a match to TRBD2. Germline V gives CDR1 SGHVS, CDR2 FQNEAQ. The CDR3 totals 16 residues. Trimming at V came to 1 base and at J to 6 bases, leaving 7 bases not matched to a gene. The CDR3 here is CASSLVWREGRNEQFF. For the CDR3, the DNA is TGTGCCAGCAGCTTAGTATGGCGGGAGGGCCGCAATGAGCAGTTCTTC.

This CDR3 reads CASSPARGESYTF. DNA of the CDR3: TGTGCCAGCTCACCAGCCCGAGGGGAGAGCTACACCTTC. J is TRBJ1-2 and V is TRBV18, with TRBD1 as a possible D gene (5 bases). The germline CDR1 and CDR2 sequences are KGHSH and LQKENI. V was clipped by 2 bases and J by 9 bases, with 13 bases between them. This CDR3 contains 13 residues. Filled out from reference TRBV18 and TRBJ1-2, the complete variable domain reads NAGVMQNPRHLVRRRGQEARLRCSPMKGHSHVYWYRQLPEEGLKFMVYLQKENIIDESGMPKERFSAEFPKEGPSILRIQQVVRGDSAAYFCASSPARGESYTFGSGTRLTVV.

The chain carries TRBV6-6 and TRBJ2-7; D tentatively reads TRBD1 or TRBD2 (6 bases each). The germline CDR1 and CDR2 sequences are MNHNY and SVGAGI (reference sequence). The length of the CDR3 is 15 residues. Trimming cost V 0 bases and J 3 bases, with 12 bases left between them. The CDR3 protein is CASSYSFGGGYEQYF. The CDR3 coding sequence is TGTGCCAGCAGTTACTCGTTCGGGGGCGGCTACGAGCAGTACTTC.

This clone rates as medium-sized. The V gene is TRBV6-4, the J gene TRBJ2-3; either TRBD1 or TRBD2 may fit D (6 bases each). Deletions cut 0 bases from V and 4 bases from J, with 11 bases between. CDR1 and CDR2 from the germline V gene are MRHNA and SNTAGT. This CDR3 is built from 15 residues. Here the CDR3 DNA reads TGTGCCAGCAGTGACTCGATCGGGGGCCCAGATACGCAGTATTTT. Translation gives CASSDSIGGPDTQYF.

This clone was recorded once. This chain uses TRBV14 with TRBJ1-2; 7 nucleotides match TRBD1. V trimming: 1 base; J trimming: 4 bases; junction bases outside the gene matches: 6. This CDR3 spans 15 amino acids. Per the germline V gene, CDR1 is SGHDN and CDR2 is FVKESK. CDR3 amino acids: CASSQAGGASYGYTF. In nucleotides, the CDR3 is TGTGCCAGCAGCCAAGCAGGGGGGGCCTCCTATGGCTACACCTTC.

The V gene is TRBV4-1, the J gene TRBJ1-2; no clear D gene. Germline assignment: CDR1 MGHRA and CDR2 YSYEKL. The CDR3 is 15 residues long. The V gene lost 4 bases and the J gene lost 1 base, with 13 bases spanning the gap. The CDR3: CASSPRWEVNYGYTF. The CDR3 DNA follows: TGCGCCAGCAGCCCGAGGTGGGAGGTTAACTATGGCTACACCTTC.

V gene TRBV7-2 combines with J gene TRBJ2-1; 11 bases match TRBD2. Germline CDR1 and CDR2: SGHTA and FQGNSA. V was clipped by 1 base and J by 6 bases; unmatched bases: 8. This CDR3 has 17 amino acids. CDR3 nucleotides: TGTGCCAGCAGCTTAGTAAGATTTACTAGCGGGGGCAATGAGCAGTTCTTC. The encoded protein is CASSLVRFTSGGNEQFF.

The genes are TRBV11-2 and TRBJ2-6; no firm D call. Germline CDR1 SGHAT, CDR2 FQNNGV. This CDR3 has 14 residues. V dropped 8 bases and J dropped 0 bases, with 8 bases sitting between them. As DNA, the CDR3 is TGTGCCAGCCCCCTGCGCTCTGGGGCCAACGTCCTGACTTTC. Amino acids: CASPLRSGANVLTF.

The V gene is TRBV28, the J gene TRBJ2-2; no clear D gene. The germline V gene encodes CDR1 MDHEN and CDR2 SYDVKM. The CDR3 has 13 residues. The V end lost 8 bases, the J end lost 0 bases, and 7 bases lay between the germline ends. CDR3 in amino acids: CASYGPNTGELFF. The CDR3 DNA follows: TGTGCCAGCTATGGGCCGAACACCGGGGAGCTGTTTTTT.

The table lists this clone with a few counts. This sequence joins TRBV5-5 and TRBJ2-2, with D possibly TRBD2 on 6 matching bases. CDR1 SGHKS and CDR2 YYEKEE come from the germline V gene (reference sequence). The CDR3 is made up of 15 amino acids. The V gene lost 5 bases and the J gene lost 3 bases, with 14 bases spanning the gap. The chain's CDR3 is CASRRRDSDTGELFF. CDR3 DNA sequence: TGTGCCAGCAGGCGGCGGGACTCTGACACCGGGGAGCTGTTTTTT. The variable domain in full, completed from reference TRBV5-5 and TRBJ2-2, reads DAGVTQSPTHLIKTRGQQVTLRCSPISGHKSVSWYQQVLGQGPQFIFQYYEKEERGRGNFPDRFSARQFPNYSSELNVNALLLGDSALYLCASRRRDSDTGELFFGEGSRLTVL.

V usage is TRBV29-1 and J usage is TRBJ1-1, with no clear D. Germline loops: CDR1 SQVTM, CDR2 ANQGSEA. The CDR3 extends over 14 amino acids. The V and J ends lost 1 base and 0 bases respectively, with 9 bases between them. The CDR3, as DNA: TGCAGCGTTGAAGGTGGCACCCTGAACACTGAAGCTTTCTTT. Translating gives CSVEGGTLNTEAFF.

The V call is TRBV14, the J call TRBJ2-1; maybe TRBD2 (5 bases). The CDR3 has 13 amino acids. V lost 3 bases to trimming and J lost 8 bases, with 11 bases between them. Germline values: CDR1 SGHDN, CDR2 FVKESK. CDR3 sequence reads: CASSHWRVDEQFF. CDR3 bases: TGTGCCAGCAGCCACTGGCGGGTCGATGAGCAGTTCTTC. Combining the CDR3 with reference TRBV14 and TRBJ2-1 gives the whole variable domain EAGVTQFPSHSVIEKGQTVTLRCDPISGHDNLYWYRRVMGKEIKFLLHFVKESKQDESGMPNNRFLAERTGGTYSTLKVQPAELEDSGVYFCASSHWRVDEQFFGPGTRLTVL.

The gene calls are TRBV6-2 or TRBV6-3 and TRBJ1-5; D perhaps matches TRBD1 (6 bases). Germline values: CDR1 MNHEY, CDR2 SVGEGT. This CDR3 region has 14 residues. Trimming removed 5 bases from V and 3 bases from J, with 11 bases in between. The CDR3 DNA reads TGTGCCAGCAGTATCTGGGACAACAATCAGCCCCAGCATTTT. Protein product: CASSIWDNNQPQHF.

This chain connects TRBV27 to TRBJ2-7, with 8 bases aligning to TRBD1. V was pared by 6 bases and J by 2 bases, with 15 bases of the junction left unmatched. There are 17 residues in the CDR3. Per the germline V gene, CDR1 is MNHEY and CDR2 is SMNVEV (reference sequence). CDR3 loop: CASRTYSQGAKAYEQYF. CDR3 sequence (DNA): TGTGCCAGCAGGACATATAGCCAGGGGGCTAAGGCCTACGAGCAGTACTTC.

The chain recombines TRBV2 with TRBJ1-4, with 7 bases aligning to TRBD1. The CDR3 has 13 amino acids. Germline-derived CDR1 and CDR2 are SNHLY and FYNNEI. Germline trimming cut 7 bases from V and 2 bases from J; bases unmatched to any gene: 1. The CDR3 sequence is CASMGQTNEKLFF. The DNA of the CDR3 is TGTGCCAGCATGGGACAGACTAATGAAAAACTGTTTTTT.

The V and J genes are TRBV29-1 and TRBJ2-2; the D gene is possibly TRBD1 (6 bases). Germline V lookup: CDR1 SQVTM, CDR2 ANQGSEA. The CDR3 is 14 amino acids. Deletions cut 4 bases from V and 4 bases from J, with 13 bases between. The CDR3 loop is CSVVSLGGTGELFF. CDR3 bases: TGCAGCGTTGTCAGTCTAGGGGGCACCGGGGAGCTGTTTTTT.

This clone was counted a single time. The chain uses TRBV3-1 (or the pseudogene TRBV3-2) and TRBJ1-3; maybe TRBD1 (6 bases). Trimming removed 5 bases from V and 3 bases from J, with 17 bases in between. CDR3 length: 16 residues. Germline CDR1 reads LGHDT; CDR2 reads YNNKEL (reference sequence). CDR3 loop: CASSEQIQGYGNTIYF. The CDR3 DNA reads as TGTGCCAGCAGCGAGCAGATACAGGGATATGGAAACACCATATATTTT.

The sample holds a few counts of this clone. The genes are TRBV21-1 and TRBJ2-3; TRBD1 is the table's D call and was not checked against the DNA. TRBV21-1 is a pseudogene segment. CDR3 size: 18 residues. Written as DNA, the CDR3 is TGTGCCAGCAGCAAAGGTAAGGACAGGGGGCGCGGCACAGATACGCAGTATTTT. This encodes CASSKGKDRGRGTDTQYF.

This clone was observed a few times. An end of the junction differs from the germline gene, which may be a read error. The chain combines TRBV7-2 with TRBJ2-5; the D is unclear. CDR1 and CDR2 (germline): SGHTA, FQGNSA. This CDR3 has 15 amino acids. The CDR3 coding sequence is TGTGCCAGCAGCATACACTCGTTGGCTCAAGGGACCCAGTACTTC. Protein: CASSIHSLAQGTQYF.

The gene calls are TRBV6-1 and TRBJ2-7; D gene unclear. The V end was cut by 3 bases, the J end by 2 bases, with 8 bases between. Germline CDR1 reads MNHNS; CDR2 reads SASEGT. The CDR3 has 13 residues. CDR3 amino acids: CASSETDPYEQYF. CDR3 coding DNA: TGTGCCAGCAGTGAGACTGATCCCTACGAGCAGTACTTC.

The V gene is TRBV18, the J gene TRBJ1-3; no clear D. CDR1 KGHSH and CDR2 LQKENI come from the germline V gene. V shed 0 bases and J shed 0 bases, with 9 bases lying between them. There are 16 residues in the CDR3. The CDR3 loop is CASSPPYRTSGNTIYF. The CDR3 DNA is TGTGCCAGCTCACCACCGTATCGGACCTCTGGAAACACCATATATTTT.

The genes are TRBV2 and TRBJ2-2; 10 bases match TRBD2. Trimming took 6 bases from V and 0 from J; bases not matched to a gene: 1. The germline V gene has CDR1 SNHLY and CDR2 FYNNEI. The CDR3 length is 15 residues. In DNA form, the CDR3 reads TGTGCCAGCAGCCTAGCGGGAGCGAACACCGGGGAGCTGTTTTTT. Residues: CASSLAGANTGELFF.

The chain employs TRBV4-1 and TRBJ1-2, with TRBD1 matching over 7 bases. The CDR3 totals 13 residues. The V gene end was trimmed by 3 bases and the J gene end by 4 bases; junction bases not matched to a gene: 2. Germline lookup yields CDR1 MGHRA and CDR2 YSYEKL. The CDR3 DNA sequence: TGCGCCAGCAGCCACCGGGACAGCTATGGCTACACCTTC. This gives the protein CASSHRDSYGYTF.

This rearrangement joins TRBV19 to TRBJ2-4; D perhaps matches TRBD2 (5 bases). Per the germline V gene, CDR1 is LNHDA and CDR2 is SQIVND (reference sequence). V was cut by 3 bases and J by 1 base, with 7 bases left in between. CDR3 length equals 14 residues. CDR3 residues: CASSIPGAKNIQYF. The DNA of the CDR3 is TGTGCCAGTAGTATTCCGGGGGCCAAAAACATTCAGTACTTC.

The chain carries TRBV3-1 (or the pseudogene TRBV3-2) and TRBJ2-1, with no clear D. In germline, CDR1 is LGHDT, CDR2 YNNKEL (reference sequence). The ends were cut back, 1 base at V and 7 bases at J, with 20 bases in the middle. CDR3 size: 17 residues. CDR3 residues: CASSQATTGPNENEQFF. The CDR3, as DNA: TGTGCCAGCAGCCAAGCGACGACCGGACCGAACGAGAATGAGCAGTTCTTC.

This clone has only a few counts. The rearrangement joins TRBV20-1 to TRBJ1-1, with D possibly TRBD1 on 6 matching bases. V was cut by 5 bases and J by 7 bases, with 11 bases left in between. This CDR3 spans 11 amino acids. The germline V gene encodes CDR1 DFQATT and CDR2 SNEGSKA (reference sequence). This chain's CDR3 is CSASRDIEAFF. The CDR3 nucleotides read TGCAGTGCTTCCCGGGACATTGAAGCTTTCTTT.

The CDR3 coding sequence is TGTGCCAGCAGCTTAAAGCCTATAGACCGGTACAATGAGCAGTTCTTC. This codes for CASSLKPIDRYNEQFF. This chain uses TRBV7-9 with TRBJ2-1; no reliable D call. CDR3 length: 16 residues. Germline V gene data show CDR1 as SEHNR and CDR2 as FQNEAQ (reference sequence). Between the trimmed V and J ends, which lost 2 bases and 4 bases, there was a span of 15 bases.